A selection of T cell receptor beta chains follows, all from one sample in a study of shared clonotypes between healthy human individuals. Using immunoSEQ multiplex PCR, the repertoire was profiled, and TCRdb retains in-frame clones only, with some absent. The table includes 2 million to 2.5 million clones, approximately 94% detected once. The sequenced sample consisted of naive CD4+ T cells sorted from blood. The source is a man between 18 and 35 years old in good health. CDR3s include the opening cysteine and the closing phenylalanine or tryptophan. A D gene is named only where the DNA matches it firmly. Not every row has a clone size; where given, it reads once, few, many or a size class.

>-|TRBJ1-2|TRBD1|TRBV19
TGTGCCAGTAGCCTTGACAGGGCCTATGGCTACACCTTC
CASSLDRAYGYTF
>-|TRBJ2-7|TRBD2|TRBV28
TGTGCCAGCTCGGGGGGCGGAGCGGGGGTCCCTTACGAGCAGTACTTC
CASSGGGAGVPYEQYF
>once|TRBJ1-3|-|TRBV15
TGTGCCACCAGCAGTGGGGGGTCTGGAAACACCATATATTTT
CATSSGGSGNTIYF
>-|TRBJ2-2|-|TRBV30
TGTGCCTGGATATCCACCGGGGAGCTGTTTTTT
CAWISTGELFF
>-|TRBJ1-4|TRBD1|TRBV5-1
TGCGCCAGCAGCTTGGGACAGGGGGTGCCTAATGAAAAACTGTTTTTT
CASSLGQGVPNEKLFF
>-|TRBJ2-5|-|TRBV18
TGTGCCAGCTCACCACCTGGGGGATCAGAGACCCAGTACTTC
CASSPPGGSETQYF
>-|TRBJ2-2|TRBD1|TRBV19
TGTGCCAGTACTTCTGGGACAGGGTCCCCGTCCGGGGAGCTGTTTTTT
CASTSGTGSPSGELFF
>-|TRBJ1-5|-|TRBV27
TGTGCCAGCAGAGCAGGGTTCAATCAGCCCCAGCATTTT
CASRAGFNQPQHF
>-|TRBJ1-3|-|TRBV5-1
TGCGCCAGCAGTCAAACCACAGGGTCCTCTGGAAACACCATATATTTT
CASSQTTGSSGNTIYF
>-|TRBJ2-2|TRBD2|TRBV9
TGTGCCAGCAGCACCCGGACTAGCGGTAACACCGGGGAGCTGTTTTTT
CASSTRTSGNTGELFF
>-|TRBJ2-3|TRBD2|TRBV5-1
TGCGCCAGCACCATTGGGGCTAGCGGCCCCACAGATACGCAGTATTTT
CASTIGASGPTDTQYF
>-|TRBJ2-2|TRBD1|TRBV30
TGTGCCTGGAGTCAGGGGGTGGTCGGGGAGCTGTTTTTT
CAWSQGVVGELFF
>-|TRBJ1-5|-|TRBV30
TGTGCCTGGAGTGGGCAGGGAGGCCAGCCCCAGCATTTT
CAWSGQGGQPQHF
>-|TRBJ1-4|-|TRBV19
TGTGCCAGTAAGAGAGGTGATGAAAAACTGTTTTTT
CASKRGDEKLFF
>-|TRBJ2-5|-|TRBV10-3
TGTGCCATCAGTGAGTCGCTGGGGGGCCAAGAGACCCAGTACTTC
CAISESLGGQETQYF
>-|TRBJ1-5|-|TRBV5-3
TGTGCCAGAAGCCAAACTTCCCCGCTTGAGGGTCCCATTCCTCAGCCCCAGCATTTT
CARSQTSPLEGPIPQPQHF
>-|TRBJ2-5|-|TRBV2
TGTGCCAGCAGTGAAATTGAGACCCAGTACTTC
CASSEIETQYF
>-|TRBJ2-5|TRBD2|TRBV27
TGTGCCAGCAGTCCCCGCCCCTATAGCGGGGGGGGGCAAGAGACCCAGTACTTC
CASSPRPYSGGGQETQYF
>-|TRBJ2-7|-|TRBV21-1
TGTGCCAGCAGCAGGGGGGGGTGCCACTACGAGCAGTACTTC
CASSRGGCHYEQYF
>-|TRBJ1-5|-|TRBV9
TGTGCCAGCAGCGTAGACTCCGATAGCAATCAGCCCCAGCATTTT
CASSVDSDSNQPQHF
>-|TRBJ1-2|TRBD1|TRBV5-1
TGCGCCAGCAGCTTGGAGGACAGGGGCCATGGCTACACCTTC
CASSLEDRGHGYTF
>-|TRBJ1-2|TRBD1|TRBV7-2
TGTGCCAGCACCTCGGGGACAGGGGGAGGAGGCTACACCTTC
CASTSGTGGGGYTF